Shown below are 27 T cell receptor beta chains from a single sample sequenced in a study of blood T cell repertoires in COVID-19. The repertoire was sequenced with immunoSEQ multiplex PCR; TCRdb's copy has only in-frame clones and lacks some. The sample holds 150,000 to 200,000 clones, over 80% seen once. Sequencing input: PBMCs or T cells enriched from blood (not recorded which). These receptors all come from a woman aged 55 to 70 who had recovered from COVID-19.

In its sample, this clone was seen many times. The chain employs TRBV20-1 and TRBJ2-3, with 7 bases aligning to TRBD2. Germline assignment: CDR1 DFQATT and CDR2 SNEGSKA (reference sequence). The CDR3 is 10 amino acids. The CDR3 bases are TGCGCGGCGGGAGATAATACGCAGTATTTT. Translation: CAAGDNTQYF.

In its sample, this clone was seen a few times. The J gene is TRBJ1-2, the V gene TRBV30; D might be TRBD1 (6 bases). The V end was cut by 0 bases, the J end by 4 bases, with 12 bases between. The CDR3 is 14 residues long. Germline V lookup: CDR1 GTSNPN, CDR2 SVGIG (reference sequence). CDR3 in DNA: TGTGCCTGGAGTGTACGGGACAACTTCTATGGCTACACCTTC. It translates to CAWSVRDNFYGYTF.

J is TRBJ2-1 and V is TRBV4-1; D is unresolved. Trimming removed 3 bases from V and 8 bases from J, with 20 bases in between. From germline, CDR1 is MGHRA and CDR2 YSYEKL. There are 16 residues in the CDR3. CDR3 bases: TGCGCCAGCAGCCAGACTTACAAAGACGCTGGCGATGAGCAGTTCTTC. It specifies CASSQTYKDAGDEQFF.

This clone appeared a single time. CDR3 in DNA: TGTGCCAGCAGCCACGCGGTGGCTAACTATGGCTACACCTTC. Translation gives CASSHAVANYGYTF. The chain combines TRBV7-9 with TRBJ1-2; no definite D call. The V end lost 5 bases, the J end lost 0 bases, and 10 bases lay between the germline ends. The CDR3 runs to 14 residues. CDR1 and CDR2 from the germline V gene are SEHNR and FQNEAQ (reference sequence). The whole variable domain, remainder taken from reference TRBV7-9 and TRBJ1-2, is DTGVSQNPRHKITKRGQNVTFRCDPISEHNRLYWYRQTLGQGPEFLTYFQNEAQLEKSRLLSDRFSAERPKGSFSTLEIQRTEQGDSAMYLCASSHAVANYGYTFGSGTRLTVV.

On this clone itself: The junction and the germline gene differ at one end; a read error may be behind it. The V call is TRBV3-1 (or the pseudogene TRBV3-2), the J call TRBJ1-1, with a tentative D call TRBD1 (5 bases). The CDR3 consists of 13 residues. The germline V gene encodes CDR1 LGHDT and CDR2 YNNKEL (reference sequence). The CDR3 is CASSQTRQNPYTF. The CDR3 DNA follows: TGTGCCAGCAGCCAAACACGACAGAACCCCTATACTTTT.

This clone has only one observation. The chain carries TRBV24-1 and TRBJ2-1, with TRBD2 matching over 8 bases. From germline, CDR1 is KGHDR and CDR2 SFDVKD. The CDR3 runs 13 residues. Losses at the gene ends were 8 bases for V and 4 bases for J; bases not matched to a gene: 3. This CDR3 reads CATNSGSYNEQFF. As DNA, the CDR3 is TGTGCCACCAACAGCGGGAGTTACAATGAGCAGTTCTTC.

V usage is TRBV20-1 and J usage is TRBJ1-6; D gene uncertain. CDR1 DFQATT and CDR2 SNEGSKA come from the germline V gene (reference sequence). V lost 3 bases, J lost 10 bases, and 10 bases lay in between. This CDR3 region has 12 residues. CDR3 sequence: CSASSRGSPLHF. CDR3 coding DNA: TGCAGTGCTAGTTCACGAGGATCACCCCTCCACTTT.

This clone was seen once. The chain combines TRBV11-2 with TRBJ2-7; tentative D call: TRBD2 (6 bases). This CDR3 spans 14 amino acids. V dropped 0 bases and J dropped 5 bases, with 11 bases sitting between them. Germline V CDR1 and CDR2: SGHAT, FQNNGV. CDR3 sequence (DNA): TGTGCCAGCAGCTTAGACAGGGAGGTCCACGAGCAGTACTTC. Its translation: CASSLDREVHEQYF. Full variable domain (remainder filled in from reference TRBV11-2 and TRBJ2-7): EAGVAQSPRYKIIEKRQSVAFWCNPISGHATLYWYQQILGQGPKLLIQFQNNGVVDDSQLPKDRFSAERLKGVDSTLKIQPAKLEDSAVYLCASSLDREVHEQYFGPGTRLTVT.

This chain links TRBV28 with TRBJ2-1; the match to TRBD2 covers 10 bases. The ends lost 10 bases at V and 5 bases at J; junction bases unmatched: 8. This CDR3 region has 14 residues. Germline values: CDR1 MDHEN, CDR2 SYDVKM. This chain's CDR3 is CAIPSGRAHNEQFF. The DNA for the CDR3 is TGTGCCATCCCTAGCGGGAGAGCCCACAATGAGCAGTTCTTC.

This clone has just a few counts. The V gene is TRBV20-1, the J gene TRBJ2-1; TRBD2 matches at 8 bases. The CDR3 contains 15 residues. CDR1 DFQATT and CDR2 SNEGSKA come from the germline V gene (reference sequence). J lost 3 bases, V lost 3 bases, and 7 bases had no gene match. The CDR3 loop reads CSASYAGGYYNEQFF. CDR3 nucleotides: TGCAGTGCTAGTTATGCGGGGGGATACTACAATGAGCAGTTCTTC.

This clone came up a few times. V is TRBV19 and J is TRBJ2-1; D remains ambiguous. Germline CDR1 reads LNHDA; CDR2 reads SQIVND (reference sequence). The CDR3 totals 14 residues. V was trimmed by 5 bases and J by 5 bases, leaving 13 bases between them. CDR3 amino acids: CASSVAQFNNEQFF. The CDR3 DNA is TGTGCCAGTAGTGTTGCACAGTTCAACAATGAGCAGTTCTTC.

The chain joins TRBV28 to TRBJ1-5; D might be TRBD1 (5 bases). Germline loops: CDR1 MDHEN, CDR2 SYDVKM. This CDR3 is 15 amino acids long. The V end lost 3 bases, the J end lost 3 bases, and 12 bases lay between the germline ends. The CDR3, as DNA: TGTGCCAGCAGTTTGGAGACAGTGAACAATCAGCCCCAGCATTTT. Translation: CASSLETVNNQPQHF. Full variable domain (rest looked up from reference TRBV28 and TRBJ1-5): DVKVTQSSRYLVKRTGEKVFLECVQDMDHENMFWYRQDPGLGLRLIYFSYDVKMKEKGDIPEGYSVSREKKERFSLILESASTNQTSMYLCASSLETVNNQPQHFGDGTRLSIL.

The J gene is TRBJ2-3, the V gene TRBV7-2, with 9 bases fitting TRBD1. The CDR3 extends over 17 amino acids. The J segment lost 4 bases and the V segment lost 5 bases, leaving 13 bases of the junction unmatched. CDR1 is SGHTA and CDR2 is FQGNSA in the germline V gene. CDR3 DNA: TGTGCCAGCAGCCAGCGGTGGGACAGGGATCCCCCAGATACGCAGTATTTT. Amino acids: CASSQRWDRDPPDTQYF.

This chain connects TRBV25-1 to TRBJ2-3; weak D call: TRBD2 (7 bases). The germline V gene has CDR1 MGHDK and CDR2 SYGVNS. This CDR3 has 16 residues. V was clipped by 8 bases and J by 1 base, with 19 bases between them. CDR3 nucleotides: TGTGCCAGCGGGAGCTTGGGGGGGCTAGGCACAGATACGCAGTATTTT. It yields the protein CASGSLGGLGTDTQYF.

CDR3 protein: CASSQGGSGSGTQYF. The CDR3 DNA reads as TGTGCCAGCAGCCAAGGTGGGAGCGGGTCAGGTACGCAGTATTTT. The genes are TRBV3-1 (or the pseudogene TRBV3-2) and TRBJ2-3; D is perhaps TRBD2 (6 bases). The germline V gene encodes CDR1 LGHDT and CDR2 YNNKEL (reference sequence). This CDR3 has 15 amino acids. The V end lost 1 base, the J end lost 8 bases, and 16 bases lay between the germline ends.

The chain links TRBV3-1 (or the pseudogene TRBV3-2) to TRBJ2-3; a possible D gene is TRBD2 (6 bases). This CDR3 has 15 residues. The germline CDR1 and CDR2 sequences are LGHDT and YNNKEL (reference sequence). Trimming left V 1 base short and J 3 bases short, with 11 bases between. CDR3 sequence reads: CASSQGVGGTDTQYF. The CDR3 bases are TGTGCCAGCAGCCAAGGCGTCGGAGGGACAGATACGCAGTATTTT.

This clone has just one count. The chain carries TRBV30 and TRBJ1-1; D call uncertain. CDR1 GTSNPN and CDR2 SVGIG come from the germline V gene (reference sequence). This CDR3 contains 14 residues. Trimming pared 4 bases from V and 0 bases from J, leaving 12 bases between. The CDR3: CAWMVPGVNTEAFF. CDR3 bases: TGTGCCTGGATGGTCCCCGGGGTGAACACTGAAGCTTTCTTT. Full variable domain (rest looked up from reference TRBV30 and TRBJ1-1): SQTIHQWPATLVQPVGSPLSLECTVEGTSNPNLYWYRQAAGRGLQLLFYSVGIGQISSEVPQNLSASRPQDRQFILSSKKLLLSDSGFYLCAWMVPGVNTEAFFGQGTRLTVV.

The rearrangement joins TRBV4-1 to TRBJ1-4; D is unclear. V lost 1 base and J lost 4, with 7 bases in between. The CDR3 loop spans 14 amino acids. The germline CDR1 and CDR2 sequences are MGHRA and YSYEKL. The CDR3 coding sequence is TGCGCCAGCAGCCAAGCGAGCATTAATGAAAAACTGTTTTTT. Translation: CASSQASINEKLFF.

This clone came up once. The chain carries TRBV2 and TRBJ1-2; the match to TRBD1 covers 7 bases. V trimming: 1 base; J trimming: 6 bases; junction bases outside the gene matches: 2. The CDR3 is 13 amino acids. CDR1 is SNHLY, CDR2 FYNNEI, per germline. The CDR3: CASSEDRGDGYTF. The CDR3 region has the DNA TGTGCCAGCAGTGAAGACAGGGGCGATGGCTACACCTTC.

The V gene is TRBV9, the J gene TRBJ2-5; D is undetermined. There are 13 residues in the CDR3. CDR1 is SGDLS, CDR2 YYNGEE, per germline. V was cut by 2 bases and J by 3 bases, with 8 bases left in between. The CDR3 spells CASSVRLEETQYF. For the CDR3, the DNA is TGTGCCAGCAGCGTCCGCTTAGAAGAGACCCAGTACTTC.

The CDR3 DNA sequence: TGTGCCAGCAGCTCAATACGACAGGAGCCCTACGAGCAGTACTTC. Protein sequence: CASSSIRQEPYEQYF. This chain joins TRBV11-2 and TRBJ2-7; D perhaps matches TRBD1 (6 bases). Trimming cost V 4 bases and J 2 bases, with 15 bases left between them. The CDR3 extends over 15 amino acids. Germline values: CDR1 SGHAT, CDR2 FQNNGV.

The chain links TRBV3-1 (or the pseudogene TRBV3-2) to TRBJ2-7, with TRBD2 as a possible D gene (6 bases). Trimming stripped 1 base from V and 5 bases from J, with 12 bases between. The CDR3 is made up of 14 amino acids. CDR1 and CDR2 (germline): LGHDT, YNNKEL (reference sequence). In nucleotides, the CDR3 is TGTGCCAGCAGCCAAGTCCTAGCGTCCCACGAGCAGTACTTC. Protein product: CASSQVLASHEQYF.

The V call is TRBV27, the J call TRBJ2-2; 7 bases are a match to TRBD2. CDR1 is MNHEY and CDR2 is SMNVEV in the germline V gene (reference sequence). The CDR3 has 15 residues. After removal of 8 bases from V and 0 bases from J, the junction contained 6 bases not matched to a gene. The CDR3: CASPPGGSNTGELFF. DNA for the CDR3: TGTGCCAGCCCCCCGGGGGGATCGAACACCGGGGAGCTGTTTTTT.

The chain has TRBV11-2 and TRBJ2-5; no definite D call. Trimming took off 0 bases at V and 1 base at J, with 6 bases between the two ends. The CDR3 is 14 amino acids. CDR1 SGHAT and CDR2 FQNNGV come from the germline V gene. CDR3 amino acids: CASSLEPGQETQYF. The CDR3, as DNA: TGTGCCAGCAGCTTAGAACCCGGCCAAGAGACCCAGTACTTC.

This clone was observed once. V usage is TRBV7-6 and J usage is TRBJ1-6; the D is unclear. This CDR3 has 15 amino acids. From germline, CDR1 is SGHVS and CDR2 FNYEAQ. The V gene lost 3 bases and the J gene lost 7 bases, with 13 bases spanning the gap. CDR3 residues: CASSLRTDSNSPLHF. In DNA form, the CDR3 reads TGTGCCAGCAGCTTGCGAACAGATTCAAATTCACCCCTCCACTTT.

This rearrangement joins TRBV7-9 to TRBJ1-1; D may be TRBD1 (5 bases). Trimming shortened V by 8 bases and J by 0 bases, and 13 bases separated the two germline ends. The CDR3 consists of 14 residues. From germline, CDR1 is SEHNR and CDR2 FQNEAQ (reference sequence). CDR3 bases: TGTGCCAGCCAATTCGGGGGGATGAACACTGAAGCTTTCTTT. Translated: CASQFGGMNTEAFF.

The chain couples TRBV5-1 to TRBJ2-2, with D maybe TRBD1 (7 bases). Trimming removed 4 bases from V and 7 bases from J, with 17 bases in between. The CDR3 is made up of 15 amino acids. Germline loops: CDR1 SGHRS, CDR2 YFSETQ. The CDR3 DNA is TGCGCCAGCAGCGTGGACAGGCTTAGCGGCGGGGAGCTGTTTTTT. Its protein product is CASSVDRLSGGELFF.